The 18 T cell receptor beta chains below come from one sample, sequenced in a study of T cells in Graves' hyperthyroidism and ophthalmopathy. Amplification of TCR beta CDR3 regions used RNA as the template. The HTBI set primed first-round TCR CDR3 RT-PCR. TCRdb redid the calling of the multiplex PCR reads with MiXCR, one entry per CDR3 protein. Here the sample spans a few hundred thousand distinct CDR3 sequences, about 45% being singletons. The source material was peripheral blood or thyroid tissue (not recorded which). These receptor sequences come from a woman in her late teens or twenties with Graves' hyperthyroidism.

V usage is TRBV20-1 and J usage is TRBJ2-5, with TRBD1 identical over 9 bases. The CDR3 runs to 13 residues. The V and J ends lost 0 bases and 10 bases, in that order; junction bases with no gene match: 6. The V gene's germline CDR1 is DFQATT and CDR2 SNEGSKA (reference sequence). CDR3 residues: CSARDGTGKNQYF. The CDR3 DNA follows: TGCAGTGCTAGAGACGGGACAGGGAAGAACCAGTACTTC.

The table lists this clonotype with a few counts. The V gene is TRBV7-2, the J gene TRBJ2-5; D is undetermined. Germline V gene data show CDR1 as SGHTA and CDR2 as FQGNSA. Trimming removed 5 bases at V and 5 bases at J, with 18 bases between. The CDR3 has 15 amino acids. CDR3 sequence reads: CASSPSLGYGETQYF. The CDR3 DNA is TGTGCCAGCAGCCCCAGTTTGGGGTATGGTGAGACCCAGTACTTC.

V is TRBV25-1 and J is TRBJ1-2; 8 bases agree with TRBD1. The ends lost 6 bases at V and 7 bases at J; junction bases unmatched: 10. In germline, CDR1 is MGHDK, CDR2 SYGVNS. This CDR3 is built from 14 residues. CDR3 bases: TGTGCCAGCAGAGACGGGACAGGCCCTCGTGGCTACACCTTC. Residues: CASRDGTGPRGYTF.

There are a few counts of this clonotype. V and J are TRBV19 and TRBJ2-5; TRBD1 aligns across 8 bases. Germline values: CDR1 LNHDA, CDR2 SQIVND (reference sequence). Unmatched junction bases numbered 6, after V lost 4 bases and J lost 5 bases. CDR3 length: 14 residues. In DNA form, the CDR3 reads TGTGCCAGTAGTACCGACAGGGGATGGGAGACCCAGTACTTC. Protein sequence: CASSTDRGWETQYF.

The J gene is TRBJ2-2, the V gene TRBV2, with a weak D call TRBD1 (5 bases). The length of the CDR3 is 14 residues. Germline V lookup: CDR1 SNHLY, CDR2 FYNNEI. V gave up 4 bases and J gave up 9 bases, with 15 bases separating them. The CDR3 loop reads CASSVPMPGRELFF. Here the CDR3 DNA reads TGTGCCAGCAGTGTCCCCATGCCAGGGAGGGAGCTGTTTTTT.

Concerning this clonotype itself: This likely comes from a read error, as the CDR3 has no conserved phenylalanine or tryptophan at its end. The DNA is left out, because the CDR3 cannot be placed on it with certainty; the CDR3 is given as TCRdb lists it. The rearrangement joins TRBV29-1 to TRBJ1-2. The CDR3 is made up of 8 amino acids, end residues included. Germline V gives CDR1 SQVTM, CDR2 ANQGSEA. CDR3 region: CSVEDWRV.

Ten or more counts support this clonotype. The chain has TRBV19 and TRBJ2-7; D is undetermined. CDR1 LNHDA and CDR2 SQIVND come from the germline V gene (reference sequence). The CDR3 sequence is 13 residues long. V lost 3 bases to trimming and J lost 3 bases, with 9 bases between them. This CDR3 is CASSITVYYEQYF. The CDR3 bases are TGTGCCAGTAGTATCACAGTTTACTACGAGCAGTACTTC.

CDR3 residues: CASSLTLSGTTWYSPLHF. The DNA of the CDR3 is TGTGCCAGCAGCTTAACACTGAGTGGCACGACGTGGTATTCACCCCTCCACTTT. The chain couples TRBV7-9 to TRBJ1-6, with D uncertain. Trimming stripped 2 bases from V and 8 bases from J, with 22 bases between. The CDR3 runs 18 residues. CDR1 is SEHNR, CDR2 FQNEAQ, per germline (reference sequence). Filled out from reference TRBV7-9 and TRBJ1-6, the complete variable domain reads DTGVSQNPRHKITKRGQNVTFRCDPISEHNRLYWYRQTLGQGPEFLTYFQNEAQLEKSRLLSDRFSAERPKGSFSTLEIQRTEQGDSAMYLCASSLTLSGTTWYSPLHFGNGTRLTVT.

This clonotype was observed a handful of times. The chain joins TRBV2 to TRBJ2-3; no reliable D call. CDR3 length equals 13 residues. The V gene lost 0 bases and the J gene lost 3 bases, with 4 bases spanning the gap. Per germline, CDR1 SNHLY and CDR2 FYNNEI. CDR3 in amino acids: CASSEAETDTQYF. The CDR3 nucleotides are TGTGCCAGCAGTGAAGCGGAAACAGATACGCAGTATTTT.

This clonotype appeared many times. The chain carries TRBV7-9 and TRBJ1-4; D gene uncertain. This CDR3 has 13 amino acids. Per the germline V gene, CDR1 is SEHNR and CDR2 is FQNEAQ (reference sequence). Trimming took off 2 bases at V and 8 bases at J, with 9 bases between the two ends. The CDR3: CASSLKPQEKLFF. CDR3 coding DNA: TGTGCCAGCAGCTTAAAACCACAAGAAAAACTGTTTTTT.

This clonotype was seen at least ten times. J is TRBJ1-2 and V is TRBV15; D might be TRBD1 (5 bases). V lost 0 bases and J lost 4, with 9 bases in between. The CDR3 sequence is 14 residues long. Germline V CDR1 and CDR2: LNHNV, YYDKDF (reference sequence). The CDR3 nucleotides read TGTGCCACCAGCAGAGATCAGGACACCTATGGCTACACCTTC. It specifies CATSRDQDTYGYTF.

This clonotype showed up just a few times. This chain uses TRBV20-1 with TRBJ1-5; D remains unclear. V was pared by 1 base and J by 0 bases, with 7 bases between. Germline V lookup: CDR1 DFQATT, CDR2 SNEGSKA (reference sequence). The CDR3 is 14 amino acids. CDR3 bases: TGCAGTGCTAGAGTCGGCCTTAGCAATCAGCCCCAGCATTTT. It specifies CSARVGLSNQPQHF.

The chain links TRBV11-1 to TRBJ1-1; TRBD1 might be the D (6 bases). V gave up 5 bases and J gave up 4 bases, with 14 bases separating them. Germline V gene sequence: CDR1 SGHAT, CDR2 FQDESV (reference sequence). This CDR3 spans 14 amino acids. CDR3 sequence: CASSNREISTEAFF. The CDR3 nucleotides are TGTGCCAGCAGCAACAGGGAAATTAGCACTGAAGCTTTCTTT. Together with reference TRBV11-1 and TRBJ1-1, the CDR3 gives the full variable domain: EAEVAQSPRYKITEKSQAVAFWCDPISGHATLYWYRQILGQGPELLVQFQDESVVDDSQLPKDRFSAERLKGVDSTLKIQPAELGDSAMYLCASSNREISTEAFFGQGTRLTVV.

The chain has TRBV2 and TRBJ2-2; 7 bases agree with TRBD2. The germline V gene encodes CDR1 SNHLY and CDR2 FYNNEI. Trimming removed 2 bases from V and 4 bases from J; junction bases left unmatched: 13. This CDR3 comprises 18 residues. CDR3 residues: CASSELGLAETPTGELFF. DNA for the CDR3: TGTGCCAGCAGTGAATTGGGCCTAGCGGAGACACCCACCGGGGAGCTGTTTTTT.

The chain joins TRBV7-9 to TRBJ2-2; perhaps TRBD1 as D (6 bases). The CDR3 consists of 15 residues. V was pared by 6 bases and J by 4 bases, with 15 bases between. Germline V gene data show CDR1 as SEHNR and CDR2 as FQNEAQ (reference sequence). In DNA, the CDR3 is TGTGCCAGCAGTCAACAGGGATTCGCCACCGGGGAGCTGTTTTTT. Its protein is CASSQQGFATGELFF.

The chain has TRBV20-1 and TRBJ2-6; D is ambiguous. Germline CDR1 is DFQATT and CDR2 is SNEGSKA (reference sequence). The CDR3 is 12 residues long. CDR3 nucleotides: TGCAATACCTTCTCTGGGGCCAACGTCCTGACTTTC. Protein sequence: CNTFSGANVLTF.

Of note for this clonotype: A much larger clone is a single base away; this may be a read error. This chain joins TRBV7-2 and TRBJ2-5, with D perhaps matching TRBD2 (6 bases). The ends were cut back, 5 bases at V and 5 bases at J, with 21 bases in the middle. Germline CDR1 SGHTA, CDR2 FQGNSA. The CDR3 totals 16 residues. The CDR3 region has the DNA TGTGCCAGCAGCCCAGTAGCCGGTGCGGGAACTGAGACCCAGTACTTC. Its protein is CASSPVAGAGTETQYF.

CDR3 sequence: CASKLAGDEQYF. The CDR3 DNA follows: TGTGCCAGTAAACTAGCGGGAGACGAGCAGTACTTC. This chain connects TRBV7-9 to TRBJ2-7; TRBD2 matches 11 bases. The germline V gene encodes CDR1 SEHNR and CDR2 FQNEAQ (reference sequence). V dropped 9 bases and J dropped 5; count of bases not matched to a gene: 3. This CDR3 comprises 12 residues.